The rows below give T cell receptor beta chains drawn from one sample of a study of blood T cell repertoires in COVID-19. Profiling relied on immunoSEQ multiplex PCR, and the TCRdb table lists in-frame clones only, not all of them. There are 120,000 to 150,000 clones in the sample; around four fifths occur only once, and 6.2% lies in the top ten. The material sequenced was PBMCs or T cells enriched from blood (not recorded which). All receptors derive from a woman between 35 and 50 years old who had recovered from COVID-19. Each CDR3 is given with its conserved first and last residue. D genes are given only for firm matches. The listing skips clone size in some rows; elsewhere it reads once, few, many or a size class.

cdr3_aa cdr3_nt j_call v_call clone_size d_call
CAWNSGNSYNEQFF TGTGCCTGGAATAGCGGGAACTCCTACAATGAGCAGTTCTTC TRBJ2-1 TRBV30 few TRBD2
CASSPRLAGSSTDTQYF TGTGCCAGCTCACCGAGACTAGCGGGGTCTAGCACAGATACGCAGTATTTT TRBJ2-3 TRBV18 . TRBD2
CASTRSSYNEQFF TGTGCCAGTACGAGAAGCTCCTACAATGAGCAGTTCTTC TRBJ2-1 TRBV6-1 . .
CASSSDYGGTQYF TGTGCCAGCAGCTCCGACTATGGCGGTACGCAGTATTTT TRBJ2-3 TRBV7-6 . .
CASRRGRNEAFF TGTGCCAGCAGGAGGGGGCGGAATGAAGCTTTCTTT TRBJ1-1 TRBV2 . TRBD1
CASSLTGQGEVDF TGTGCCAGCAGCTTAACGGGACAGGGCGAAGTCGATTTC TRBJ1-2 TRBV7-9 once TRBD1
CACTGQDGGQPQHF TGTGCCTGCACGGGGCAGGACGGGGGGCAGCCCCAGCATTTT TRBJ1-5 TRBV30 . .
CASTVQGAQVQPQHF TGTGCCAGTACTGTACAGGGGGCGCAGGTTCAGCCCCAGCATTTT TRBJ1-5 TRBV19 few TRBD1
CASVPGLANNEQFF TGTGCCAGCGTCCCGGGACTAGCCAACAATGAGCAGTTCTTC TRBJ2-1 TRBV2 . TRBD2
CAWSPLGRGTEAFF TGTGCCTGGAGTCCCTTAGGGAGGGGCACTGAAGCTTTCTTT TRBJ1-1 TRBV30 few .
CASSPSGAGANVLTF TGTGCCAGCAGCCCCTCGGGGGCTGGGGCCAACGTCCTGACTTTC TRBJ2-6 TRBV7-9 . .
CASSQEGVIGGGKSYEQYF TGCGCCAGCAGCCAAGAAGGGGTCATTGGGGGGGGCAAGTCCTACGAGCAGTACTTC TRBJ2-7 TRBV4-1 once .
CSARGQGEAFF TGCAGTGCTAGAGGACAGGGAGAAGCTTTCTTT TRBJ1-1 TRBV20-1 . TRBD1
CASRTDSFLGAFF TGTGCCAGCAGGACCGACAGCTTCCTAGGGGCTTTCTTT TRBJ1-1 TRBV6-5 . .
CASSYSIGSGANVLTF TGTGCCAGCAGTTACTCCATCGGCTCTGGGGCCAACGTCCTGACTTTC TRBJ2-6 TRBV6-5 . .
CASSPRGQGAIQPQHF TGTGCCAGCAGCCCGCGGGGACAGGGGGCGATTCAGCCCCAGCATTTT TRBJ1-5 TRBV5-6 . TRBD1
CASSGTGGGEKLFF TGTGCCAGCAGCGGGACAGGGGGAGGTGAAAAACTGTTTTTT TRBJ1-4 TRBV5-6 . TRBD1
CASSLYPSGSATGELFF TGCGCCAGCAGCTTGTATCCAAGCGGGAGTGCCACCGGGGAGCTGTTTTTT TRBJ2-2 TRBV5-1 . TRBD2
CASSVGGLGVDTQYF TGTGCCAGCAGCGTTGGGGGACTTGGGGTTGATACGCAGTATTTT TRBJ2-3 TRBV9 . .
CASSPLAGAGETQYF TGTGCCAGCAGTCCCCTAGCGGGAGCGGGGGAGACCCAGTACTTC TRBJ2-5 TRBV6-5 . TRBD2
CSVSPSSYEQYF TGCAGCGTTTCTCCCAGCTCCTACGAGCAGTACTTC TRBJ2-7 TRBV29-1 . .
CASSLALAGESGELFF TGCGCCAGCAGCTTGGCGCTAGCGGGAGAAAGCGGGGAGCTGTTTTTT TRBJ2-2 TRBV5-1 few TRBD2
CASSFQAGTSTDTQYF TGTGCCAGCAGCTTTCAAGCGGGGACTAGCACAGATACGCAGTATTTT TRBJ2-3 TRBV13 . TRBD2
CASSLSSGEGFLDNSPLHF TGTGCCAGCAGTTTATCGTCAGGGGAAGGTTTCCTAGATAATTCACCCCTCCACTTT TRBJ1-6 TRBV27 . .
CASRGGVYGYTF TGTGCCAGTAGGGGAGGGGTCTATGGCTACACCTTC TRBJ1-2 TRBV19 once .
CSVRRGYEQYF TGCAGCGTCCGAAGGGGCTACGAGCAGTACTTC TRBJ2-7 TRBV29-1 . .
CASSLNRGSAFEQYF TGTGCCAGCAGCCTCAACAGGGGGTCGGCGTTCGAGCAGTACTTC TRBJ2-7 TRBV11-2 . TRBD1
CASSQAAGLSPLHF TGCGCCAGCAGCCAAGCCGCGGGCCTTTCACCCCTCCACTTT TRBJ1-6 TRBV4-1 many .
CASSPFGTPSSYNEQFF TGTGCCAGCAGCCCCTTCGGGACACCGAGCTCCTACAATGAGCAGTTCTTC TRBJ2-1 TRBV28 . .
CASSLTPGLRYEQYF TGTGCCAGCAGCTTAACCCCGGGTCTACGCTACGAGCAGTACTTC TRBJ2-7 TRBV7-3 . .
CASGKQENTEAFF TGTGCCAGCGGAAAACAGGAGAACACTGAAGCTTTCTTT TRBJ1-1 TRBV6-5 . .
CASSNRLSTDTQYF TGTGCCAGCAGTAACCGACTTAGCACAGATACGCAGTATTTT TRBJ2-3 TRBV6-2/TRBV6-3 . .
CASSPLRDRDDQPQHF TGTGCCAGCAGCCCCCTCCGGGACAGGGACGACCAGCCCCAGCATTTT TRBJ1-5 TRBV7-9 . TRBD1
CASRPGTSDYNEQFF TGTGCCAGCAGACCCGGGACTAGCGACTACAATGAGCAGTTCTTC TRBJ2-1 TRBV2 few TRBD2
CASRTSAGELFF TGTGCCAGCAGGACTAGTGCCGGGGAGCTGTTTTTT TRBJ2-2 TRBV2 . .
CSVVADGYTF TGCAGCGTTGTAGCAGATGGCTACACCTTC TRBJ1-2 TRBV29-1 . .
CASSNSGGDRQPQHF TGTGCCAGCAGTAACTCAGGGGGCGATAGGCAGCCCCAGCATTTT TRBJ1-5 TRBV28 . TRBD1
CASSLRGAKNGYTF TGTGCCAGCAGCCTTCGGGGGGCTAAAAATGGCTACACCTTC TRBJ1-2 TRBV27 . .
CASSLSPQDVGYTF TGTGCCAGCAGCTTGTCGCCACAGGACGTGGGCTACACCTTC TRBJ1-2 TRBV5-4 . .
CASTFSWETQYF TGTGCCAGCACCTTTAGCTGGGAGACCCAGTACTTC TRBJ2-5 TRBV6-5 . .
CASSQVQTTNEKLFF TGCGCCAGCAGCCAGGTACAGACAACTAATGAAAAACTGTTTTTT TRBJ1-4 TRBV4-1 . .
CASSPAGAYNEQFF TGTGCCAGCAGCCCAGCGGGAGCCTACAATGAGCAGTTCTTC TRBJ2-1 TRBV7-9 . TRBD2
CASSPGTSGGYSTDTQYF TGCGCCAGCAGCCCGGGGACTAGCGGGGGATATAGCACAGATACGCAGTATTTT TRBJ2-3 TRBV5-1 . TRBD2
CASSSSASHTEAFF TGCGCCAGCAGTAGTAGCGCTTCCCACACCGAAGCTTTCTTT TRBJ1-1 TRBV5-1 . .
CASSEPSGIQETQYF TGTGCCAGCAGTGAACCCAGCGGGATACAAGAGACCCAGTACTTC TRBJ2-5 TRBV2 once TRBD2
CAISESGTGLAKNIQYF TGTGCCATCAGTGAGTCCGGGACAGGCCTAGCCAAAAACATTCAGTACTTC TRBJ2-4 TRBV10-3 . TRBD1
CASSSSVDYGYTF TGTGCCAGCAGCTCGTCGGTCGACTATGGCTACACCTTC TRBJ1-2 TRBV7-9 . .
CASSLGQAYYGYTF TGTGCCAGCAGCTTGGGGCAGGCGTACTATGGCTACACCTTC TRBJ1-2 TRBV5-8 . .
CASTSSDSNQPQHF TGTGCCAGTACTAGCAGCGATAGCAATCAGCCCCAGCATTTT TRBJ1-5 TRBV19 . .
CASSYAKGPTSGAYNEQFF TGTGCCAGCAGTTACGCGAAGGGCCCAACTAGCGGGGCATACAATGAGCAGTTCTTC TRBJ2-1 TRBV6-2/TRBV6-3 . TRBD2